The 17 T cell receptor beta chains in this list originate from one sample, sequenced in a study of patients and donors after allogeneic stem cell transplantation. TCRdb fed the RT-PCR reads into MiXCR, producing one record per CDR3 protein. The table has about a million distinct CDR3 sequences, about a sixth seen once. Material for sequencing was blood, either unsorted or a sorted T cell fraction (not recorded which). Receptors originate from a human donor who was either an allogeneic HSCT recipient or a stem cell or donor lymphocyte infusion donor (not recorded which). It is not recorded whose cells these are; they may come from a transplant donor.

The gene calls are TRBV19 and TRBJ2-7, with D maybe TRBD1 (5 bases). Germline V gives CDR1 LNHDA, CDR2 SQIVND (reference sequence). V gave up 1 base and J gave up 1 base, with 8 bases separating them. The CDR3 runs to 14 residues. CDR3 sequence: CASSIVTDSYEQYF. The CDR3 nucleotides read TGTGCCAGTAGTATAGTGACAGATTCCTACGAGCAGTACTTC.

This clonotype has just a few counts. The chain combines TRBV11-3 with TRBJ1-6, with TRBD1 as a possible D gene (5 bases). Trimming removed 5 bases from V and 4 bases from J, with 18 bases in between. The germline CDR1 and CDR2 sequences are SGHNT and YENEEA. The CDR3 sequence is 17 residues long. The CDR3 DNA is TGTGCCAGCAGCCCTGAACCCGGGGCGGAATATAATTCACCCCTCCACTTT. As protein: CASSPEPGAEYNSPLHF.

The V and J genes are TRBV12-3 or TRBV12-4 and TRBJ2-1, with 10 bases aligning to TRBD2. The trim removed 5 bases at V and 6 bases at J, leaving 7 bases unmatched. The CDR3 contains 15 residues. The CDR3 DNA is TGTGCCAGCAGTCCGACTAGCGGGCTCGTCAATGAGCAGTTCTTC. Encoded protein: CASSPTSGLVNEQFF.

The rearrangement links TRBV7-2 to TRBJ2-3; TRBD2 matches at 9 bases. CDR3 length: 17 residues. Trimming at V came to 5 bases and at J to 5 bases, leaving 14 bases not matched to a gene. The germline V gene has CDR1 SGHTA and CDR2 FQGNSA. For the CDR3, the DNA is TGTGCCAGCAGCGCCTTTGGGCGGGGGGGCCGAGGAGATACGCAGTATTTT. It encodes CASSAFGRGGRGDTQYF.

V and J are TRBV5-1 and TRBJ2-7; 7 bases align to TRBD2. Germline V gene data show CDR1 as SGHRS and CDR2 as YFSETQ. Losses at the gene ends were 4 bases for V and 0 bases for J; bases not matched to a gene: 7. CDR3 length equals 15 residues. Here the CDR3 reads CASSTSSGSSYEQYF. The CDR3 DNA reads TGCGCCAGCAGCACCTCTAGCGGAAGCTCCTACGAGCAGTACTTC. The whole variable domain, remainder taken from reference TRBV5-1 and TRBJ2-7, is KAGVTQTPRYLIKTRGQQVTLSCSPISGHRSVSWYQQTPGQGLQFLFEYFSETQRNKGNFPGRFSGRQFSNSRSEMNVSTLELGDSALYLCASSTSSGSSYEQYFGPGTRLTVT.

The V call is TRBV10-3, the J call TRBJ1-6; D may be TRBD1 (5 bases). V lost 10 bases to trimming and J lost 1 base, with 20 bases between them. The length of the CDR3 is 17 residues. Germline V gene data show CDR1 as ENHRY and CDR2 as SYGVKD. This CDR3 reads CATTFGRVRSYNSPLHF. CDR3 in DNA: TGTGCCACGACCTTCGGCAGGGTACGGTCCTATAATTCACCCCTCCACTTT.

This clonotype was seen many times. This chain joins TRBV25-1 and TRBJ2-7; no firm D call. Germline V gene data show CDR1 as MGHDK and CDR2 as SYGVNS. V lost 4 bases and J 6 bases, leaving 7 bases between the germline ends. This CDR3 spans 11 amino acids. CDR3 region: CASSVGAEQYF. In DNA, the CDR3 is TGTGCCAGCAGTGTTGGTGCCGAGCAGTACTTC.

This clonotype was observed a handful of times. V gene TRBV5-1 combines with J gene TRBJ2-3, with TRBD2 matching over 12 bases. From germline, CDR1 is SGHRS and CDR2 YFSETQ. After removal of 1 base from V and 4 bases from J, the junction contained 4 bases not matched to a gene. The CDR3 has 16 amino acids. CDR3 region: CASSLNLAGGSDTQYF. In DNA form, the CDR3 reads TGCGCCAGCAGCTTGAACCTAGCGGGAGGGTCAGATACGCAGTATTTT.

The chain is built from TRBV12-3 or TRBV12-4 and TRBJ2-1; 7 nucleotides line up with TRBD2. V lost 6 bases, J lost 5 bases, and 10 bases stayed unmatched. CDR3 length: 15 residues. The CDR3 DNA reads TGTGCCAGCAGCCCCGGGAGCGGGAACCACAATGAGCAGTTCTTC. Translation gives CASSPGSGNHNEQFF.

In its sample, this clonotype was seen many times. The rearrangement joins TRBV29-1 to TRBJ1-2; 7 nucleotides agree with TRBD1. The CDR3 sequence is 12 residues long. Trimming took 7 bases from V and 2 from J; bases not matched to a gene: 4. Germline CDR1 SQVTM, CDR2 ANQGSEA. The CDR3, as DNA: TGCAGCGCGATACAGGGGAACTATGGCTACACCTTC. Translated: CSAIQGNYGYTF. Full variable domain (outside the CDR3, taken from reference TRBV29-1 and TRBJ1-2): SAVISQKPSRDICQRGTSLTIQCQVDSQVTMMFWYRQQPGQSLTLIATANQGSEATYESGFVIDKFPISRPNLTFSTLTVSNMSPEDSSIYLCSAIQGNYGYTFGSGTRLTVV.

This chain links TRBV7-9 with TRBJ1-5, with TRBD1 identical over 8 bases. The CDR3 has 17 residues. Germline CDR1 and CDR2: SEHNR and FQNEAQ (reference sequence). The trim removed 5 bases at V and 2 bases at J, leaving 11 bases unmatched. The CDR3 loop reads CASSHRQGRMGNQPQHF. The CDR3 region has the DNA TGTGCCAGCAGCCATAGACAGGGGAGGATGGGCAATCAGCCCCAGCATTTT.

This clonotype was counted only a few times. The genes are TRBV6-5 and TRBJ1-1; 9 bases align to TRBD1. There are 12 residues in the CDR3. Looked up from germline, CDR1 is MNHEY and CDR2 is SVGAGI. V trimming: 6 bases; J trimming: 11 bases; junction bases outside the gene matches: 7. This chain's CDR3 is CASRDTGGVAFF. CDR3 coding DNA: TGTGCCAGCAGGGATACAGGGGGCGTCGCTTTCTTT.

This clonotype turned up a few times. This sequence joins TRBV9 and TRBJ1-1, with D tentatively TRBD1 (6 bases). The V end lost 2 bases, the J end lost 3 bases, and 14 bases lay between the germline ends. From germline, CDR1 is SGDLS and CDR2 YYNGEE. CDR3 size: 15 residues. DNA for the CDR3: TGTGCCAGCAGCGTTAGTGGGGGCAGAGACACTGAAGCTTTCTTT. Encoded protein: CASSVSGGRDTEAFF.

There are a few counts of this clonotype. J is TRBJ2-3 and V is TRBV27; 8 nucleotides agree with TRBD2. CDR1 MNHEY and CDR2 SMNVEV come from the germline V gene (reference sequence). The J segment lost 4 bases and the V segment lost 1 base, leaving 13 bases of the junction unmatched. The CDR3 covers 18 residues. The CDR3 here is CASSLLRGGLGEPDTQYF. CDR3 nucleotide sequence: TGTGCCAGCAGTTTATTGAGAGGGGGACTAGGTGAACCAGATACGCAGTATTTT.

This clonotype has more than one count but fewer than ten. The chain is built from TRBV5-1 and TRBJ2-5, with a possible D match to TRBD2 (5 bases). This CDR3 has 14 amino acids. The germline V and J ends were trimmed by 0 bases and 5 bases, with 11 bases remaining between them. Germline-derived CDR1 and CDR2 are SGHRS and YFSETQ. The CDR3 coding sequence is TGCGCCAGCAGCTTGGACTATCCGGGGGAGACCCAGTACTTC. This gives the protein CASSLDYPGETQYF.

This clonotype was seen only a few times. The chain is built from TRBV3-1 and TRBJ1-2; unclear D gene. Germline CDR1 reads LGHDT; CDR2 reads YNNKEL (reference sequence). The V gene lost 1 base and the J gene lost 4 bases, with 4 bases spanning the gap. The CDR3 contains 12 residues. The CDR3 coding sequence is TGTGCCAGCAGCCAAGTATTCTATGGCTACACCTTC. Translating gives CASSQVFYGYTF.

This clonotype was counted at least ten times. CDR3: CASSLIGEQYF. CDR3 coding DNA: TGTGCCAGCAGCTTAATCGGTGAGCAGTACTTC. The rearrangement uses TRBV7-9 and TRBJ2-7; D gene uncertain. CDR3 size: 11 residues. From germline, CDR1 is SEHNR and CDR2 FQNEAQ (reference sequence). V was pared by 2 bases and J by 7 bases, with 6 bases between.